This entry describes one T cell receptor (beta chain). The antigen remains unidentified. This entry belongs to a study of T-cell memory formation after mild COVID-19. Points from the study as a whole: A balance of CD4 and CD8 characterized clones contracting day 15 to 85, whereas later expanders leaned CD4+.

The CDR3 length is 14 residues. The germline V gene encodes CDR1 SGHAT and CDR2 FQDESV (reference sequence). Trimming took off 3 bases at V and 0 bases at J, with 9 bases between the two ends. Constant-segment primers and 5'RACE yielded cDNA libraries for TCR alpha and TCR beta, each carrying sample barcodes and UMIs. TCRdb recomputed calls from the 5' RACE reads with MiXCR, one row per CDR3 protein. Altogether a few hundred thousand distinct CDR3 sequences are present, less than 25% being singletons, with the ten largest covering 7% to 9%. This receptor was identified in an adult woman who had mild COVID-19 (a few samples of this study predate the infection). Cell type and time point are not known. The chain has TRBV11-1 and TRBJ2-7; D is unclear. Sequencing used PBMCs or a T cell subset sorted from them (not recorded which). The CDR3, as DNA: TGTGCCAGCAGCTTGATACAGAACTCCTACGAGCAGTACTTC. Its protein is CASSLIQNSYEQYF.